This record covers a single TCR beta chain. Naive CD8 cells were CD45RO-negative, positively selected for CCR7, excluding terminally differentiated effector memory CD45RA+ cells. This record belongs to a study of shared clonotypes between healthy human individuals. Repertoires were generated with immunoSEQ multiplex PCR, while TCRdb's copy carries only in-frame clones and drops some. The sample consists of fewer than 700,000 clones, 85% to 95% of them appearing once. Trimming cost V 10 bases and J 5 bases, with 15 bases left between them. CDR3 length equals 13 residues. CDR1 is MNHNS and CDR2 is SASEGT in the germline V gene.

Sequences were obtained from naive CD8+ T cells sorted from blood. This receptor was obtained from a woman aged 25 to 39 in good health. This chain connects TRBV6-1 to TRBJ2-1; tentatively, D is TRBD2 (5 bases). In DNA, the CDR3 is TGTGCCACCCGGGGTCAAAAGAACAATGAGCAGTTCTTC. As protein: CATRGQKNNEQFF.